This T cell receptor beta chain was obtained from a study of blood T cells in healthy people across ages. General study results and limits: Higher diversity and more naive CD4+ cells were features of long-lived donors, compared to aged donors.

Caucasian individuals from Russia who were healthy and aged about 6 to 90 acted as donors. A word on this clonotype: Its antigen is still unknown.

The germline gives CDR1 MNHEY, CDR2 SVGEGT. This CDR3 is built from 15 residues. Unmatched junction bases numbered 5, after V lost 2 bases and J lost 7 bases. Combining a sample-barcoded 5' primer with a J-beta primer mix, a second PCR ran for about 6 to 12 cycles. Every cDNA molecule bore a tag from a template-switch adaptor containing 12 random nucleotides. Every sample produced at least 3 million CDR3-containing paired-end reads. TCRdb redid the calling of the 5' RACE reads with MiXCR, one entry per CDR3 protein. The sample yields about 970,000 distinct CDR3 sequences, about 51% seen once. Sequences were obtained from blood. The receptor's source is a woman aged 60-70 years in good health. The V and J genes are TRBV6-2 or TRBV6-3 and TRBJ2-2; 9 nucleotides agree with TRBD2. CDR3 sequence reads: CASSYGLALIGELFF. CDR3 in DNA: TGTGCCAGCAGTTACGGACTAGCGCTAATCGGGGAGCTGTTTTTT.